These 26 T cell receptor beta chains came from one sample sequenced in a study of control samples from healthy donors and cancer patients. Some clones are missing from TCRdb's copy, which holds only in-frame ones; the method was immunoSEQ multiplex PCR. Counted here are around 120,000 clones, 85% to 90% occurring once; the ten biggest clones make up 2% to 2.5%. The sample consisted of blood. The receptors come from a woman in her seventies in good health.

The V call is TRBV18, the J call TRBJ1-5, with 10 bases lining up with TRBD1. The CDR3 has 19 residues. Looked up from germline, CDR1 is KGHSH and CDR2 is LQKENI. V gave up 2 bases and J gave up 5 bases; unmatched junction bases: 15. The CDR3 DNA reads TGTGCCAGCTCACCATACGTCCCGGGACAGGGGATGGGCCATCAGCCCCAGCATTTT. As protein: CASSPYVPGQGMGHQPQHF.

The chain couples TRBV14 to TRBJ2-3; D tentatively fits TRBD1 or TRBD2 (5 bases each). This CDR3 has 15 amino acids. Trimming stripped 0 bases from V and 1 base from J, with 8 bases between. The germline CDR1 and CDR2 sequences are SGHDN and FVKESK. CDR3 region: CASSQDLGGTDTQYF. The CDR3 region has the DNA TGTGCCAGCAGCCAAGACTTGGGGGGCACAGATACGCAGTATTTT.

The chain is built from TRBV13 and TRBJ1-2; no clear D gene. CDR3 length equals 13 residues. V was clipped by 1 base and J by 7 bases, with 10 bases between them. The germline V gene has CDR1 PRHDT and CDR2 FYEKMQ (reference sequence). The DNA of the CDR3 is TGTGCCAGCAGCTTAGAGGCCCGGGGTGGCTACACCTTC. Protein sequence: CASSLEARGGYTF.

The chain is built from TRBV9 and TRBJ2-1, with 8 bases identical to TRBD2. V trimming: 4 bases; J trimming: 1 base; junction bases outside the gene matches: 4. The CDR3 covers 15 residues. CDR1 and CDR2 (germline): SGDLS, YYNGEE. The CDR3 bases are TGTGCCAGCAGCCGGGGGGGCCCATCCTACAATGAGCAGTTCTTC. Translated: CASSRGGPSYNEQFF.

V and J are TRBV29-1 and TRBJ2-5, with a tentative D call TRBD1 (5 bases). V gave up 5 bases and J gave up 5 bases, with 15 bases separating them. Germline V gives CDR1 SQVTM, CDR2 ANQGSEA. This CDR3 region has 13 residues. In DNA, the CDR3 is TGCAGCGTTTCCCTAGGGGTAGGGGAGACCCAGTACTTC. It specifies CSVSLGVGETQYF.

This chain joins TRBV3-1 (or the pseudogene TRBV3-2) and TRBJ1-2; no clear D gene. From germline, CDR1 is LGHDT and CDR2 YNNKEL (reference sequence). The CDR3 has 15 amino acids. V was trimmed by 5 bases and J by 7 bases, leaving 20 bases between them. The CDR3 nucleotides are TGTGCCAGCAGCGACTCGGCCATCCCACTAGCTGGCTACACCTTC. Protein: CASSDSAIPLAGYTF.

With respect to this clone: Sequence at one end of the junction differs from germline and may be a read error. V is TRBV5-5 and J is TRBJ1-2, with no clear D. CDR1 SGHKS and CDR2 YYEKEE come from the germline V gene (reference sequence). There are 11 residues in the CDR3. This chain's CDR3 is CASSLDSFWFF. In DNA, the CDR3 is TGTGCCAGCAGCTTGGACAGCTTCTGGTTCTTC.

The V gene is TRBV29-1, the J gene TRBJ1-2; D may be TRBD1 (6 bases). Between the trimmed V and J ends, which lost 6 bases and 0 bases, there was a span of 17 bases. In germline, CDR1 is SQVTM, CDR2 ANQGSEA. This CDR3 has 15 residues. Here the CDR3 reads CSVKRYRESNYGYTF. CDR3 sequence (DNA): TGCAGCGTGAAAAGATACAGGGAATCTAACTATGGCTACACCTTC.

The chain is built from TRBV7-3 and TRBJ2-1; D remains ambiguous. This CDR3 comprises 14 residues. Germline V gene data show CDR1 as SGHTA and CDR2 as FQGTGA. V lost 3 bases and J 5 bases, leaving 11 bases between the germline ends. CDR3 loop: CASSLGRANNEQFF. The CDR3 bases are TGTGCCAGCAGCTTGGGTAGGGCAAACAATGAGCAGTTCTTC. Full variable domain (remainder filled in from reference TRBV7-3 and TRBJ2-1): GAGVSQTPSNKVTEKGKYVELRCDPISGHTALYWYRQSLGQGPEFLIYFQGTGAADDSGLPNDRFFAVRPEGSVSTLKIQRTERGDSAVYLCASSLGRANNEQFFGPGTRLTVL.

The V gene is TRBV2, the J gene TRBJ1-1, with D perhaps matching TRBD1 (6 bases). Germline V gene sequence: CDR1 SNHLY, CDR2 FYNNEI. The CDR3 runs to 12 residues. Deletions cut 8 bases from V and 10 bases from J, with 17 bases between. The CDR3 is CASAGGGGVAFF. DNA of the CDR3: TGTGCCAGCGCCGGGGGTGGGGGCGTAGCTTTCTTT.

This sequence joins TRBV19 and TRBJ1-1; no reliable D call. Germline V gene lookup returns CDR1 LNHDA and CDR2 SQIVND (reference sequence). The CDR3 spans 13 residues. Trimming removed 3 bases from V and 2 bases from J, with 7 bases in between. As DNA, the CDR3 is TGTGCCAGTAGTATGGTCAGCAACACTGAAGCTTTCTTT. It translates to CASSMVSNTEAFF.

V gene TRBV19 combines with J gene TRBJ1-6; D is possibly TRBD1 (5 bases). CDR1 and CDR2 (germline): LNHDA, SQIVND (reference sequence). The CDR3 contains 15 residues. The germline V and J ends were trimmed by 3 bases and 5 bases, with 11 bases remaining between them. For the CDR3, the DNA is TGTGCCAGTAGTATCGGCGACAGAAATAATTCACCCCTCCACTTT. Its translation: CASSIGDRNNSPLHF.

This chain joins TRBV18 and TRBJ1-4; 10 positions match TRBD1. CDR3 size: 15 residues. Germline V CDR1 and CDR2: KGHSH, LQKENI. With 1 base clipped from V and 7 bases from J, the junction kept 3 bases outside the gene matches. The CDR3 coding sequence is TGTGCCAGCTCACCACGGGGGACAGGGGTTGAAAAACTGTTTTTT. Translation: CASSPRGTGVEKLFF.

This chain joins TRBV5-1 and TRBJ1-2; D is perhaps TRBD1 (5 bases). The V end was cut by 4 bases, the J end by 7 bases, with 20 bases between. The CDR3 consists of 15 residues. Per germline, CDR1 SGHRS and CDR2 YFSETQ. CDR3 region: CASSNAGTAAAGYTF. As DNA, the CDR3 is TGCGCCAGCAGCAACGCCGGGACCGCGGCGGCTGGCTACACCTTC.

The rearrangement uses TRBV19 and TRBJ2-7, with D hard to call. Between the trimmed V and J ends, which lost 4 bases and 1 base, there was a span of 11 bases. The CDR3 loop spans 14 amino acids. Germline-derived CDR1 and CDR2 are LNHDA and SQIVND (reference sequence). The CDR3 DNA follows: TGTGCCAGTAGTAGTGCGGCAGGTTCCTACGAGCAGTACTTC. It codes for CASSSAAGSYEQYF. The whole variable domain, remainder taken from reference TRBV19 and TRBJ2-7, is DGGITQSPKYLFRKEGQNVTLSCEQNLNHDAMYWYRQDPGQGLRLIYYSQIVNDFQKGDIAEGYSVSREKKESFPLTVTSAQKNPTAFYLCASSSAAGSYEQYFGPGTRLTVT.

The J gene is TRBJ1-1, the V gene TRBV3-1 (or the pseudogene TRBV3-2); 9 bases line up with TRBD1. There are 14 residues in the CDR3. J was trimmed by 5 bases and V by 1 base; bases with no gene match: 2. CDR1 LGHDT and CDR2 YNNKEL come from the germline V gene (reference sequence). This CDR3 reads CASSQAGTGTEAFF. CDR3 DNA sequence: TGTGCCAGCAGCCAAGCCGGGACAGGGACTGAAGCTTTCTTT.

This chain joins TRBV4-1 and TRBJ1-5; D not certain. Germline assignment: CDR1 MGHRA and CDR2 YSYEKL. The CDR3 consists of 14 residues. V lost 0 bases, J lost 1 base, and 4 bases lay in between. The DNA of the CDR3 is TGCGCCAGCAGCCAAGATACCAGCAATCAGCCCCAGCATTTT. Translation: CASSQDTSNQPQHF.

This rearrangement joins TRBV28 to TRBJ1-2; possibly TRBD1 for D (6 bases). The CDR3 sequence is 12 residues long. With 7 bases removed from V and 7 bases from J, the gap between germline ends came to 13 bases. CDR1 and CDR2 (germline): MDHEN, SYDVKM. CDR3 DNA: TGTGCCAGCACCCAGGGGCTCCTTGGCTACACCTTC. Its translation: CASTQGLLGYTF.

The chain is built from TRBV9 and TRBJ2-1, with 9 bases fitting TRBD1. After removal of 2 bases from V and 8 bases from J, the junction contained 5 bases not matched to a gene. Germline V gene data show CDR1 as SGDLS and CDR2 as YYNGEE. This CDR3 is 14 amino acids long. The CDR3 sequence: CASSVGQGTYEQFF. CDR3 bases: TGTGCCAGCAGCGTCGGACAGGGGACCTATGAGCAGTTCTTC.

V is TRBV10-2 and J is TRBJ1-2, with TRBD1 as a possible D gene (5 bases). Trimming stripped 7 bases from V and 4 bases from J, with 22 bases between. The CDR3 contains 16 residues. The V gene's germline CDR1 is WSHSY and CDR2 SAAADI. The CDR3 here is CASTAPLGDPSYGYTF. CDR3 DNA sequence: TGCGCCAGCACAGCACCTTTGGGGGATCCGAGCTATGGCTACACCTTC.

The rearrangement joins TRBV5-1 to TRBJ1-1; the D gene is possibly TRBD1 (6 bases). Germline V gene sequence: CDR1 SGHRS, CDR2 YFSETQ. This CDR3 has 13 residues. V was clipped by 2 bases and J by 10 bases, with 15 bases between them. CDR3 coding DNA: TGCGCCAGCAGCTTTGGGGGCGCTGAGGTAGCTTTCTTT. Its protein product is CASSFGGAEVAFF.

The rearrangement joins TRBV18 to TRBJ2-3; D ambiguous. The germline V gene has CDR1 KGHSH and CDR2 LQKENI. Trimming took 7 bases from V and 2 from J, leaving 10 bases between them. This CDR3 contains 13 residues. CDR3: CASCPSLTDTQYF. The CDR3 nucleotides are TGTGCCAGCTGTCCTTCTCTCACAGATACGCAGTATTTT.

The chain uses TRBV6-6 and TRBJ2-1; D is possibly TRBD1 (6 bases). Germline V gives CDR1 MNHNY, CDR2 SVGAGI (reference sequence). V shed 5 bases and J shed 1 base, with 12 bases lying between them. This CDR3 is 15 amino acids long. DNA of the CDR3: TGTGCCAGCAGTAAAGGGACAATTTCCTACAATGAGCAGTTCTTC. Translated: CASSKGTISYNEQFF.

The chain is built from TRBV5-1 and TRBJ1-1, with TRBD1 matching 7 bases. V shed 0 bases, J shed 5 bases, and the junction held 4 bases outside the gene matches. The CDR3 sequence is 14 residues long. Germline CDR1 SGHRS, CDR2 YFSETQ. Written as DNA, the CDR3 is TGCGCCAGCAGCTTGGAGGGGGCAGGGACTGAAGCTTTCTTT. It codes for CASSLEGAGTEAFF.

V usage is TRBV9 and J usage is TRBJ2-7; tentative D call: TRBD2 (6 bases). The germline gives CDR1 SGDLS, CDR2 YYNGEE. This CDR3 region has 13 residues. V was cut by 8 bases and J by 3 bases, with 15 bases left in between. The CDR3 DNA is TGTGCCAGTAACCACCGGGAGCTCTACGAGCAGTACTTC. The encoded protein is CASNHRELYEQYF. The full variable domain, rest sourced from reference TRBV9 and TRBJ2-7, is DSGVTQTPKHLITATGQRVTLRCSPRSGDLSVYWYQQSLDQGLQFLIQYYNGEERAKGNILERFSAQQFPDLHSELNLSSLELGDSALYFCASNHRELYEQYFGPGTRLTVT.

This chain links TRBV19 with TRBJ2-2; D not resolved. CDR1 LNHDA and CDR2 SQIVND come from the germline V gene (reference sequence). The germline V and J ends were trimmed by 10 bases and 2 bases, with 14 bases remaining between them. The CDR3 is 14 amino acids. The CDR3 nucleotides are TGTGCCACCCGAGACCCAGCCAACACCGGGGAGCTGTTTTTT. The encoded protein is CATRDPANTGELFF.